Given below is one TCR beta chain in context. Its antigen is not known. The PCR employed 60 Vbeta primers together with 13 Jbeta primers. Libraries were prepared by immunoSEQ multiplex PCR; TCRdb keeps only in-frame clonotypes and omits some of them. The clone table shows 200,000 to 250,000 clones, with the ten largest holding less than 1%. Healthy bone marrow donors supplied every sample. This entry belongs to a study of cytomegalovirus exposure and HLA in healthy donors. Between the trimmed V and J ends, which lost 6 bases and 8 bases, there was a span of 11 bases. The CDR3 has 13 residues. Germline V gene sequence: CDR1 MNHNY, CDR2 SVGAGI (reference sequence). Study-level findings and limits: The study flagged roughly 150 TCR beta chains as cytomegalovirus-associated. Available immune exposure information was restricted to CMV serostatus only.

The chain joins TRBV6-6 to TRBJ1-6; no reliable D call. The receptor's source is a woman aged 25 to 45 in good health and CMV-seropositive. Sequenced: PBMCs. CDR3 in DNA: TGTGCCAGCAGGGAAGGGAGAGATTCACCCCTCCACTTT. As protein: CASREGRDSPLHF.